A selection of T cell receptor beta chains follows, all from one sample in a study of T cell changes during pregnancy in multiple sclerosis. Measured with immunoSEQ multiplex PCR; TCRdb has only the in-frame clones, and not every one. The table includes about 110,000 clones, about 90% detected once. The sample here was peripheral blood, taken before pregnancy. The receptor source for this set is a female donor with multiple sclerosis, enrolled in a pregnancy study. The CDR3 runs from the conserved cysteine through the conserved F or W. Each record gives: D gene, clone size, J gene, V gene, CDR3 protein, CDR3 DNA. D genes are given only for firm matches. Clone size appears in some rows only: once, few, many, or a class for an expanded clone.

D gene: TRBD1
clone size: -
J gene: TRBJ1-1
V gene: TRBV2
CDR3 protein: CASIAGQGLVAFF
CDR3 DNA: TGTGCCAGCATAGCAGGACAGGGCTTGGTAGCTTTCTTT

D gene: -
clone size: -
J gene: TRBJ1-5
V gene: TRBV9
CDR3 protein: CASSVDGQRNQPQHF
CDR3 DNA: TGTGCCAGCAGCGTAGATGGACAGAGAAATCAGCCCCAGCATTTT

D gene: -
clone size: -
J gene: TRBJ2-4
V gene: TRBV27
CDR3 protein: CASSPQGPKNIQYF
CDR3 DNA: TGTGCCAGCAGTCCACAGGGCCCCAAAAACATTCAGTACTTC

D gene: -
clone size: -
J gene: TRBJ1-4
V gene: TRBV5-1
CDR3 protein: CASSFTGLEAEKLFF
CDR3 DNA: TGCGCCAGCAGCTTCACGGGTTTGGAGGCTGAAAAACTGTTTTTT

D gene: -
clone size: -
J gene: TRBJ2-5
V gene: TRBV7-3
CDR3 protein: CVVPGHLRETQYF
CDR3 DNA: TGTGTCGTGCCGGGACACCTCCGAGAGACCCAGTACTTC

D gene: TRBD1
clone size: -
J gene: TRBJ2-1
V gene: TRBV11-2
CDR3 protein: CASSRTGVINEQFF
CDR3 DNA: TGTGCCAGCAGCCGGACAGGGGTGATCAATGAGCAGTTCTTC

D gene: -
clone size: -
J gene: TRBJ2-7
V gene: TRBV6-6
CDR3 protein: CASSYVTQYEQYF
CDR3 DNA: TGTGCCAGCAGTTACGTGACTCAGTACGAGCAGTACTTC

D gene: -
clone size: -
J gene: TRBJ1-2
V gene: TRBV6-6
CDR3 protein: CASSYSVGGYGYTF
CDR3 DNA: TGTGCCAGCAGTTACTCAGTAGGGGGCTATGGCTACACCTTC

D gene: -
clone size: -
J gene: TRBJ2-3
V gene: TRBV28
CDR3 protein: CASSPEGSTDTQYF
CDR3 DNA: TGTGCCAGCAGTCCTGAGGGTAGCACAGATACGCAGTATTTT

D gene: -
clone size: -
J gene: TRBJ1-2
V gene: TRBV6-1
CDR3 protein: CASSAPGREGYGYTF
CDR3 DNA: TGTGCCAGCAGTGCCCCAGGGAGGGAGGGGTATGGCTACACCTTC

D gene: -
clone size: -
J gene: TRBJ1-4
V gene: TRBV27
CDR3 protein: CASSPRTDFNEKLFF
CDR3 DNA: TGTGCCAGCAGTCCTCGGACGGACTTTAATGAAAAACTGTTTTTT

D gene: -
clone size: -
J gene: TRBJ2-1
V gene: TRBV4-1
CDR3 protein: CASSQEVLDNEQFF
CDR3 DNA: TGCGCCAGCAGCCAAGAGGTACTGGACAATGAGCAGTTCTTC

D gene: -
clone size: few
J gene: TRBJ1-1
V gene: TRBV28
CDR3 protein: CASSPNRVEAFF
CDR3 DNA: TGTGCCAGCAGTCCCAACAGGGTTGAAGCTTTCTTT

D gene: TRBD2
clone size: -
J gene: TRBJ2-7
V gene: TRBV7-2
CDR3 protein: CASSPSLGRGYEQYF
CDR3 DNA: TGTGCCAGCAGCCCCTCATTGGGGAGGGGCTACGAGCAGTACTTC

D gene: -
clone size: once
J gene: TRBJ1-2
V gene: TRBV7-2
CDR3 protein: CASSYTGVYSYGYTF
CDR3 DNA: TGTGCCAGCAGCTACACAGGTGTATATAGCTATGGCTACACCTTC

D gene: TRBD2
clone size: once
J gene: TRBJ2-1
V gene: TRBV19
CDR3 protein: CASTEGASGSIFDEQFF
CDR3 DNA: TGTGCCAGTACTGAAGGGGCTAGCGGGAGTATTTTCGATGAGCAGTTCTTC

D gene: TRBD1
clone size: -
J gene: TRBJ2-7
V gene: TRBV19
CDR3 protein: CASSRDRGSYEQYF
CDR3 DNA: TGTGCCAGTAGTAGGGACAGGGGATCCTACGAGCAGTACTTC

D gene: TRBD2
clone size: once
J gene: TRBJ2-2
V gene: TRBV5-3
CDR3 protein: CARSFPGLAGDTGEPFF
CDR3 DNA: TGTGCCAGAAGCTTTCCGGGACTAGCGGGAGACACCGGGGAGCCGTTTTTT

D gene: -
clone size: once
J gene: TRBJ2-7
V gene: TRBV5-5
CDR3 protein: CASSLEAGRYEQYF
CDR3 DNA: TGTGCCAGCAGCTTGGAGGCAGGCCGCTACGAGCAGTACTTC

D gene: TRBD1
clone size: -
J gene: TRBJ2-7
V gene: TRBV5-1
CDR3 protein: CASSPTGASYEQYF
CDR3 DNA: TGCGCCAGCAGCCCGACAGGGGCCTCCTACGAGCAGTACTTC

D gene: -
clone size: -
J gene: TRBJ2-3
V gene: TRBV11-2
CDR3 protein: CASSLLHGDTQYF
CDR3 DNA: TGTGCCAGCAGCTTACTCCACGGGGATACGCAGTATTTT

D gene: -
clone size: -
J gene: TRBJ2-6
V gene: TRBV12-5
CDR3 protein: CASGPGVGANVLTF
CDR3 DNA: TGTGCTAGTGGCCCGGGTGTTGGGGCCAACGTCCTGACTTTC

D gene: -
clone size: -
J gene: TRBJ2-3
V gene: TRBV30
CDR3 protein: CAWSFSADTQYF
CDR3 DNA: TGTGCCTGGAGTTTCAGCGCAGATACGCAGTATTTT

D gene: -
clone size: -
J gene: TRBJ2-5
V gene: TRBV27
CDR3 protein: CASSATTGRQETQYF
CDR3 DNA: TGTGCCAGCAGTGCTACCACAGGGCGCCAAGAGACCCAGTACTTC

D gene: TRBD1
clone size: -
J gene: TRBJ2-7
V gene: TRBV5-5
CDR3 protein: CASRVPGQPSYEQYF
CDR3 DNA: TGTGCCAGCAGGGTACCGGGACAGCCCTCCTACGAGCAGTACTTC

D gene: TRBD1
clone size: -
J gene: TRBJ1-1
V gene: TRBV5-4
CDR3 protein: CASSSQTRTGNTEAFF
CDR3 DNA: TGTGCCAGCAGCTCGCAAACACGGACAGGGAACACTGAAGCTTTCTTT

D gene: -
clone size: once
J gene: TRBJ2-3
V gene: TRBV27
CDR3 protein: CASSDRYPSDTQYF
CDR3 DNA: TGTGCCAGCAGTGACAGGTATCCCTCAGATACGCAGTATTTT

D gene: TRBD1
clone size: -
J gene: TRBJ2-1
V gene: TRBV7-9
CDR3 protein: CASRQGALASYNEQFF
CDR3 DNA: TGTGCCAGCAGGCAGGGGGCCTTAGCGAGCTACAATGAGCAGTTCTTC

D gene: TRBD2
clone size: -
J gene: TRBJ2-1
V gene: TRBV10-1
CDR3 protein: CASSDNRTSGRETYNEQFF
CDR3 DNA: TGCGCCAGCAGTGACAATCGGACTAGCGGGAGGGAAACCTACAATGAGCAGTTCTTC

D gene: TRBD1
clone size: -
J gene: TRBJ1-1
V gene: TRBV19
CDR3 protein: CASSIMGRGRRTEAFF
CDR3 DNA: TGTGCCAGTAGTATTATGGGCAGGGGGCGGCGGACTGAAGCTTTCTTT

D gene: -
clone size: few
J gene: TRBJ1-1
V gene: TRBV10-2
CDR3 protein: CASSLQGNTEAFF
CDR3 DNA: TGCGCCAGCAGTCTTCAGGGGAACACTGAAGCTTTCTTT

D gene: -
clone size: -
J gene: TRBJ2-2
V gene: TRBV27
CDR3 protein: CASSRKWASSATHTGELFF
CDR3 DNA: TGTGCCAGCAGTAGAAAGTGGGCCAGTAGCGCAACCCACACCGGGGAGCTGTTTTTT

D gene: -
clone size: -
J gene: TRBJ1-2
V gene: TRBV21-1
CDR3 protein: CASSKGRQGDYGYTF
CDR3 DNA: TGTGCCAGCAGCAAAGGCCGGCAGGGGGACTATGGCTACACCTTC

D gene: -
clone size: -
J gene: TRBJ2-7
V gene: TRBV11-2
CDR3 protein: CASRPDSYEQYF
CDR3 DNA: TGTGCCAGCAGACCTGACAGCTACGAGCAGTACTTC

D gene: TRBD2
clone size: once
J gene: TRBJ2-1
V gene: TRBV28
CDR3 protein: CASIPLAGGPSPQFF
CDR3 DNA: TGTGCCAGCATACCGCTAGCGGGAGGACCGTCTCCGCAGTTCTTC

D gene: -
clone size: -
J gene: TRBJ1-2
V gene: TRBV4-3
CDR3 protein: CASSQVGEGGYTF
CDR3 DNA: TGCGCCAGCAGCCAAGTAGGGGAGGGGGGCTACACCTTC

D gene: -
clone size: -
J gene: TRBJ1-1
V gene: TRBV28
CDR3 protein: CASRTSGATEAFF
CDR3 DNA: TGTGCCAGCAGGACCTCGGGAGCCACTGAAGCTTTCTTT

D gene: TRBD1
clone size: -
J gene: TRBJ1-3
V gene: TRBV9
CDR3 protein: CASSPADRAIYF
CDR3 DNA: TGTGCCAGCAGCCCAGCGGACAGGGCCATATATTTT

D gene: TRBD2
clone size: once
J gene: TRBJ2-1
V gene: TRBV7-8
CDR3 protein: CASSLGPLAGYNEQFF
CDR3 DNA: TGTGCCAGCAGCTTAGGGCCTCTAGCGGGGTACAATGAGCAGTTCTTC

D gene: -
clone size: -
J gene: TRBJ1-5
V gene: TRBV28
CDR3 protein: CASSFAAAYNQPQHF
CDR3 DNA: TGTGCCAGCAGTTTCGCGGCAGCCTACAATCAGCCCCAGCATTTT

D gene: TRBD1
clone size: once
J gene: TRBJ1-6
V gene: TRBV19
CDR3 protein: CASRTDRGVRASPLHF
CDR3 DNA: TGTGCCAGTCGAACGGACAGGGGAGTTCGTGCTTCACCCCTCCACTTT

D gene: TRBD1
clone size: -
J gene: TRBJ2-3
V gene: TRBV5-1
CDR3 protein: CASSTDRGDTDTQYF
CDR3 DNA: TGCGCCAGCAGCACGGACAGGGGGGACACAGATACGCAGTATTTT

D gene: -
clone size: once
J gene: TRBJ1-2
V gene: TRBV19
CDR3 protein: CASSMTMSGAGYTF
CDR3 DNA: TGTGCCAGTAGTATGACAATGAGCGGGGCTGGCTACACCTTC

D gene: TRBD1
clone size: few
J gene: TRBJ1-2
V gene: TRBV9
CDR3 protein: CASSIEPGQGSSGYGYTF
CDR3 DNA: TGTGCCAGCAGCATTGAGCCGGGACAGGGCTCTAGCGGCTATGGCTACACCTTC

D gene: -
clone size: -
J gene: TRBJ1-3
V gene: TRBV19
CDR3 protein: CASRTSSGNTIYF
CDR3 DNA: TGTGCCAGCAGAACTAGCTCTGGAAACACCATATATTTT

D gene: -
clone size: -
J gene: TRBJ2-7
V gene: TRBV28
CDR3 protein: CASCRGSLSYEQYF
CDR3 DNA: TGTGCCAGCTGTAGAGGCAGTTTATCCTACGAGCAGTACTTC

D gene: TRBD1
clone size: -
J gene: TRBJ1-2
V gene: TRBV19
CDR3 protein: CASGTRFGVRGLADGYTF
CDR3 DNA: TGTGCCAGTGGAACCCGATTTGGTGTCAGGGGGCTGGCGGATGGCTACACCTTC

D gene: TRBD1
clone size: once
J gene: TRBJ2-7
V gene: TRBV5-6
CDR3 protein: CASSSGTGFIREQYF
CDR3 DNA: TGTGCCAGCAGCTCCGGGACAGGGTTCATTCGCGAGCAGTACTTC